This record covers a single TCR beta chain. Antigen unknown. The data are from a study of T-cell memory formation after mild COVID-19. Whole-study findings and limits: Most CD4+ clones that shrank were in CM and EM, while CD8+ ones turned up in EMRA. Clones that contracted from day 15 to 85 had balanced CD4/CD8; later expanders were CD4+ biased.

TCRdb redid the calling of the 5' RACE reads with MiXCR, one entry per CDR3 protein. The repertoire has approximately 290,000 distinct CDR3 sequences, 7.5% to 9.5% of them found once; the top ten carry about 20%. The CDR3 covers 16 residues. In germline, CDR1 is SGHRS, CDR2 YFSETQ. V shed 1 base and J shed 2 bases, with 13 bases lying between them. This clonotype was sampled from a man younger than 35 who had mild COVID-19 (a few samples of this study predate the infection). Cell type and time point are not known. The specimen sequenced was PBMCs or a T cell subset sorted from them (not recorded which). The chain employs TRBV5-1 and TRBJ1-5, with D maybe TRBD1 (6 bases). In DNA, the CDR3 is TGCGCCAGCAGCTTGACGACAGGTTTACGCAATCAGCCCCAGCATTTT. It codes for CASSLTTGLRNQPQHF. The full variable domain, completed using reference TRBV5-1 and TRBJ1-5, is KAGVTQTPRYLIKTRGQQVTLSCSPISGHRSVSWYQQTPGQGLQFLFEYFSETQRNKGNFPGRFSGRQFSNSRSEMNVSTLELGDSALYLCASSLTTGLRNQPQHFGDGTRLSIL.